These T cell receptor beta chains were read from a single sample in a study of response to subunit inactivated influenza vaccine. Using its own MiXCR run on the RT-PCR reads, TCRdb lists one record per CDR3 protein. Of about 570,000 distinct CDR3 sequences in the sample, about 10% were seen once. Separately, the same data were catalogued under a study of T cells expressing NK-cell markers.

The specimen comprised PBMCs from blood, sampled on the day of vaccination. Receptors were obtained from a middle-aged man who received an inactivated influenza vaccine. The CDR3 runs from the conserved cysteine through the conserved F or W. Each record gives: J gene, clone size, D gene, V gene, CDR3 protein, CDR3 DNA. The D gene is left open where the match is weak. Clone size, where shown, is once, few, many, or a class for clones that have expanded.

J: TRBJ1-1; size: many; D: -; V: TRBV12-3/TRBV12-4; CDR3: CASSLTGAEAFF; DNA: TGTGCCAGCAGTTTAACGGGGGCTGAAGCTTTCTTT
J: TRBJ2-5; size: -; D: TRBD2; V: TRBV28; CDR3: CASSRGEGTQYF; DNA: TGTGCCAGCAGCCGCGGGGAGGGGACCCAGTACTTC
J: TRBJ2-1; size: -; D: TRBD1; V: TRBV6-1; CDR3: CASRPGTDFDREQFF; DNA: TGTGCCAGCAGGCCCGGGACAGATTTCGATAGGGAGCAGTTCTTC
J: TRBJ2-1; size: many; D: -; V: TRBV5-4; CDR3: CASSPRFLGELFF; DNA: TGTGCCAGCAGCCCCCGTTTTCTCGGGGAGTTGTTCTTC
J: TRBJ2-3; size: few; D: -; V: TRBV10-3; CDR3: CALRDRSTDTQYF; DNA: TGTGCCCTAAGGGACCGAAGCACAGATACGCAGTATTTT
J: TRBJ1-3; size: -; D: -; V: TRBV20-1; CDR3: CSARPGRSGNTIYF; DNA: TGCAGTGCTAGGCCGGGACGGAGTGGAAACACCATATATTTT
J: TRBJ2-1; size: few; D: -; V: TRBV4-2; CDR3: CASSQDQGNTYNEQFF; DNA: TGTGCCAGCAGCCAAGATCAGGGGAATACCTACAATGAGCAGTTCTTC
J: TRBJ2-7; size: few; D: TRBD2; V: TRBV10-3; CDR3: CAISDHGLAHPYEQYF; DNA: TGTGCCATCAGTGACCACGGACTAGCGCATCCTTACGAGCAGTACTTC
J: TRBJ2-2; size: -; D: TRBD1; V: TRBV6-2/TRBV6-3; CDR3: CASTRDSLNTGELFF; DNA: TGTGCCAGCACCAGGGACAGCCTGAACACCGGGGAGCTGTTTTTT
J: TRBJ2-3; size: -; D: -; V: TRBV4-2; CDR3: CASSLLGTLTDTQYF; DNA: TGTGCCAGCAGCCTCCTGGGAACCCTCACAGATACGCAGTATTTT